A single sample gave rise to the 15 T cell receptor beta chains below, sequenced in a study of blood T cell repertoires in COVID-19. Assay: immunoSEQ multiplex PCR; the TCRdb copy retains only in-frame clones and omits some. Of roughly 56,000 clones detected, approximately 91% appear once; the ten largest clones hold around 6.5%. Sequencing was done on a sample of peripheral blood. All receptors derive from a man aged 50 to 59 with active COVID-19.

This sequence joins TRBV3-1 (or the pseudogene TRBV3-2) and TRBJ2-4; D is perhaps TRBD1 (5 bases). The V and J ends lost 1 base and 3 bases respectively, with 7 bases between them. Germline assignment: CDR1 LGHDT and CDR2 YNNKEL (reference sequence). CDR3 length equals 14 residues. The CDR3 region is CASSQGQGKNIQYF. The CDR3 DNA follows: TGTGCCAGCAGCCAAGGGCAGGGCAAAAACATTCAGTACTTC.

V usage is TRBV7-9 and J usage is TRBJ2-7; the match to TRBD2 covers 9 bases. V was clipped by 2 bases and J by 5 bases; unmatched bases: 7. The CDR3 runs 15 residues. Germline values: CDR1 SEHNR, CDR2 FQNEAQ (reference sequence). CDR3: CASSLLASGIDEQYF. In DNA form, the CDR3 reads TGTGCCAGCAGCTTACTAGCTAGCGGGATAGACGAGCAGTACTTC.

The chain joins TRBV7-9 to TRBJ2-3; D may be TRBD1 (5 bases). Trimming took off 1 base at V and 1 base at J, with 9 bases between the two ends. Germline V lookup: CDR1 SEHNR, CDR2 FQNEAQ (reference sequence). The CDR3 is 15 amino acids. CDR3 coding DNA: TGTGCCAGCAGCTTAGTACAGGCGGGCACAGATACGCAGTATTTT. Translated, it gives CASSLVQAGTDTQYF.

The chain joins TRBV3-1 (or the pseudogene TRBV3-2) to TRBJ2-7, with TRBD1 matching over 7 bases. This CDR3 has 13 residues. Trimming cost V 4 bases and J 3 bases; bases outside gene matches: 3. Germline CDR1 and CDR2: LGHDT and YNNKEL (reference sequence). The CDR3 DNA is TGTGCCAGCAGCCCGCGGACAGGCTACGAGCAGTACTTC. The encoded protein is CASSPRTGYEQYF.

The chain combines TRBV15 with TRBJ2-2, with TRBD2 as a possible D gene (5 bases). Trimming removed 8 bases from V and 1 base from J, with 17 bases in between. CDR3 length equals 16 residues. Germline loops: CDR1 LNHNV, CDR2 YYDKDF (reference sequence). The CDR3 DNA follows: TGTGCCACCGCAAGAAGGGCACTAGAGAACACCGGGGAGCTGTTTTTT. This encodes CATARRALENTGELFF.

This clone was picked up one time. This chain links TRBV5-1 with TRBJ2-2, with D possibly TRBD2 on 5 matching bases. Germline assignment: CDR1 SGHRS and CDR2 YFSETQ. CDR3 length equals 16 residues. V was cut by 1 base and J by 1 base, with 11 bases left in between. The DNA of the CDR3 is TGCGCCAGCAGCTTGCCGGGGTCAGTGAACACCGGGGAGCTGTTTTTT. It codes for CASSLPGSVNTGELFF.

The rearrangement links TRBV7-6 to TRBJ2-2; D may be TRBD1 (5 bases). Trimming cost V 5 bases and J 1 base, with 17 bases left between them. Germline assignment: CDR1 SGHVS and CDR2 FNYEAQ. The length of the CDR3 is 17 residues. CDR3 residues: CASSRDPGFGNTGELFF. The CDR3 DNA reads as TGTGCCAGCAGCAGAGACCCAGGGTTTGGGAACACCGGGGAGCTGTTTTTT.

The genes are TRBV25-1 and TRBJ2-5, with 7 nucleotides matching TRBD1. The V gene's germline CDR1 is MGHDK and CDR2 SYGVNS. The CDR3 is made up of 16 amino acids. V lost 5 bases and J lost 2; bases outside the gene matches: 11. CDR3 bases: TGTGCCAGCAGTCAAAGTAAGCCGGGACAGCAAGAGACCCAGTACTTC. As protein: CASSQSKPGQQETQYF.

The chain combines TRBV5-4 with TRBJ2-7; 10 positions agree with TRBD1. CDR1 and CDR2 (germline): SGHNT, YYREEE (reference sequence). Trimming took 4 bases from V and 7 from J; bases not matched to a gene: 8. The CDR3 has 14 residues. CDR3 coding DNA: TGTGCCAGCAGCCCGCGACAGGGGGCAGGAGAGCAGTACTTC. It encodes CASSPRQGAGEQYF.

The chain employs TRBV12-5 and TRBJ2-5, with TRBD1 identical over 7 bases. V lost 2 bases, J lost 13 bases, and 7 bases stayed unmatched. CDR3 length: 12 amino acids. The germline gives CDR1 LGHNT, CDR2 FRNRAP. CDR3 amino acids: CASGLLGQRLYF. The CDR3 nucleotides read TGTGCTAGTGGTTTGCTGGGACAGCGGCTGTACTTC.

The genes are TRBV7-2 and TRBJ2-7; no clear D. The V end was cut by 5 bases, the J end by 4 bases, with 9 bases between. Germline CDR1 reads SGHTA; CDR2 reads FQGNSA. The CDR3 is 12 residues long. The DNA for the CDR3 is TGTGCCAGCAGCCCTCGGTTGTACGAGCAGTACTTC. This encodes CASSPRLYEQYF.

The V gene is TRBV30, the J gene TRBJ1-2; 7 nucleotides agree with TRBD1. Germline V gives CDR1 GTSNPN, CDR2 SVGIG (reference sequence). The J segment lost 8 bases and the V segment lost 1 base, leaving 4 bases of the junction unmatched. The CDR3 extends over 12 amino acids. The CDR3 DNA sequence: TGTGCCTGGAGTGCGACAGGGTGGGGCTACACCTTC. Its protein product is CAWSATGWGYTF.

A single count supports this clone. This chain connects TRBV7-2 to TRBJ2-2; 12 bases match TRBD2. Germline trimming cut 4 bases from V and 1 base from J; bases unmatched to any gene: 1. The CDR3 loop spans 16 amino acids. The germline gives CDR1 SGHTA, CDR2 FQGNSA. The CDR3 reads CASSSGLAGNTGELFF. CDR3 coding DNA: TGTGCCAGCAGCTCGGGACTAGCGGGGAACACCGGGGAGCTGTTTTTT.

This clone is a singleton in its sample. The V call is TRBV11-2, the J call TRBJ2-1; the match to TRBD2 covers 8 bases. CDR1 and CDR2 from the germline V gene are SGHAT and FQNNGV. The CDR3 is 14 residues long. Losses at the gene ends were 5 bases for V and 9 bases for J; bases not matched to a gene: 9. The CDR3 nucleotides read TGTGCCAGCAGCCTGCGGGAGGAGGGCCCTGAGCAGTTCTTC. This gives the protein CASSLREEGPEQFF.

CDR3 DNA: TGTGCCAGCAGCTTACGGGGGGCGCGAGCAGATACGCAGTATTTT. This encodes CASSLRGARADTQYF. The rearrangement links TRBV5-6 to TRBJ2-3; possible D gene TRBD2, 7 bases. The V gene's germline CDR1 is SGHDT and CDR2 YYEEEE. The CDR3 is 15 amino acids. V was pared by 2 bases and J by 4 bases, with 14 bases between.